One sample yielded the 2 T cell receptor beta chains listed below, sequenced in a study of beta chain features in type 1 diabetes. All of the isolated RNA was reverse transcribed, so expressed TCRB transcripts were sequenced. Data came from immunoSEQ multiplex PCR; TCRdb stores just in-frame clones and leaves some out. The table has over 120,000 clones, about 10% seen once. Sequencing used naive CD4+ T cells from blood. All receptors come from a man between 18 and 29 years old in good health.

This clone has only a few counts. The chain carries TRBV6-6 and TRBJ2-1, with 11 bases fitting TRBD2. The CDR3 length is 15 residues. V was clipped by 5 bases and J by 10 bases; unmatched bases: 10. CDR1 is MNHNY, CDR2 SVGAGI, per germline (reference sequence). The CDR3 loop is CASSQLAGGPREQFF. The CDR3 nucleotides read TGTGCCAGCAGTCAATTAGCGGGGGGGCCGCGGGAGCAGTTCTTC.

This rearrangement joins TRBV18 to TRBJ1-2; a possible D gene is TRBD1 (5 bases). CDR3 size: 13 residues. With 6 bases removed from V and 5 bases from J, the gap between germline ends came to 13 bases. The germline CDR1 and CDR2 sequences are KGHSH and LQKENI. CDR3 in DNA: TGTGCCAGCTCCCTTCTACAGGAATATGGCTACACCTTC. Residues: CASSLLQEYGYTF.